This T cell receptor beta chain originates from a study of blood T cell repertoires in COVID-19 (dated by TCRdb to the early 2020s). Notes on the research overall: Samples from collaborators originated in the United States, Italy and Spain and spanned both the acute and convalescent phases of COVID-19. Sample metadata almost always included a de-identified subject ID, COVID-19 status, age in years and sex. Where HLA class I and class II types were available, the types were taken from metadata supplied by the sample provider, not from assay-based typing. The repertoires were released in a freely available public database intended as a resource for research on the immune response to SARS-CoV-2. Subjects who had been exposed to COVID-19, were actively infected with it, or had recovered from it provided the deeply sampled blood TCRbeta repertoires that made up the dataset. The samples were drawn from two sources: the first 160 participants of the ongoing ImmuneRACE study, and 1,000 to 1,500 subjects contributed by 6 global collaborators. The material from the prospective study consisted of cDNA or gDNA derived from T cells, B-cell-depleted T cells, or PBMCs.

Concerning this clone: No cognate antigen has been identified for it. Base qualities are missing; no much larger clone stands one base away.

Broad study findings and their caveats: The amount of clinical and demographic metadata varied by source and participant and was provided uncurated.

A second Seattle source provided samples from volunteer blood donors who had recovered from COVID-19. Whole blood was collected in K2EDTA tubes by collaborating institutions according to the institutions' own protocols. For TCRbeta analysis, collaborator samples were shipped as frozen whole blood, as isolated PBMCs, or as DNA extracted from either sample type. TCRbeta CDR3 regions were amplified from genomic DNA by means of the immunoSEQ Assay, a bias-controlled multiplex PCR. The authors processed their data as follows. Within the assay, amplification of reference gene primers was used to estimate how many nucleated cells each sample contained. Sequence reads were collapsed and filtered to measure the absolute abundance of every unique TCRbeta CDR3 rearrangement. Productive Simpson clonality was computed per sample as the square root of Simpson's diversity index over productive rearrangements. TCRdb took this table from immuneACCESS and kept in-frame rearrangements with V and J called. Such tables lack part of the clones; where checked against another copy, unresolved V genes explain under half of the gap, and the rest is unexplained. V and J calls and clone size are given by that table; D and trimming were obtained from the DNA. The sample data list some 180,000 clones, and 65% to 80% of these were observed just once. The ten largest clones take up roughly 13% of the sample.

CDR3 length: 18 amino acids, cysteine to phenylalanine. Just the 54-base CDR3 DNA is kept, in frame starting at base 1. Trimming removed 4 bases from V and 3 bases from J; the gene matches leave 16 bases unexplained. From a lookup of the germline V gene (reference sequence), CDR1 and CDR2 are LNHDA and SQIVND. The sequenced material came from peripheral blood. The receptor's source is a man aged 45 to 65 who had recovered from COVID-19. The chain employs TRBV19 and TRBJ2-7, with 9 central nucleotides matching TRBD2. CDR3 region: CASSSASGISSPLYEQYF. The DNA is as follows: TGTGCCAGTAGTAGTGCTAGCGGGATTTCATCGCCCCTCTACGAGCAGTACTTC.